Reported below is one TCR beta chain. What this receptor recognizes is not known. No much larger clone exists at a distance of one base, and base qualities are not known. This sample was taken from a study of T-cell reconstitution after alpha-beta-depleted transplantation in children (TCRdb year 2016). Study-wide context: The study quantitatively tracked T-cell immune reconstitution after TCRalphabeta/CD19-depleted allogeneic hematopoietic cell transplantation in children using TCR repertoire profiling.

The treatment or condition label, read with the paper, signifies: allogeneic hematopoietic cell transplantation with graft depleted of TCRalphabeta T cells and CD19 B cells. The children who served as transplant recipients had been given grafts of TCRalphabeta/CD19-depleted allogeneic hematopoietic cells. The CDR3, from cysteine to phenylalanine, totals 16 residues. The sequence is cut down to CDR3 DNA, 48 bases in frame from base 1. Trimming takes 3 bases off V and 2 bases off J; junction bases not matched to a gene: 6. The germline V gene provides CDR1 KGHSH and CDR2 LQKENI. What the research found in general, with its limitations: In some patients, the high TCRbeta diversity seen at day 60 was put down to recipient T cells and intrathymic progenitors that had survived conditioning. The apparently early recovery of alphabetaT-cell counts about two months after transplant reportedly depended on only several hundred rapidly expanded clones that came from non-depleted graft cells. Over the following months the frequencies of hyperexpanded clones went down, and after one year T-cell counts and TCRbeta diversity were mostly credited to newly produced T cells.

Preparation of the library involved PCR. The listed sequencing device is Illumina HiSeq 2500. To normalize quantification of the TCRbeta repertoire, the TCR libraries were built with molecular barcoding that relied on unique molecular identifiers. TCRdb reanalyzed the raw reads on its own, using fastp at Q25 for trimming and MiXCR for clone calling, and kept in-frame beta chains. A single entry per CDR3 protein holds the most common genes and DNA from its merged rows. The sample table holds 750,000 to 950,000 distinct CDR3 sequences, of which 16% were seen once. The top ten hold 5% of the sample. The chain couples TRBV18 to TRBJ2-7, and TRBD2 matches 11 of the central bases. Sequences were derived from PBMCs, mostly from graft donor cells, sampled 360 days after TCRalphabeta/CD19-depleted stem cell transplant. The source is a male patient between 10 and 17 years old who had a stem cell transplant for acute lymphoblastic leukemia, so the T cells may come from the graft donor. The CDR3 protein is CASSPFGTSGPYEQYF. In nucleotides, the sequence is TGTGCCAGCTCACCTTTTGGGACTAGCGGACCCTACGAGCAGTACTTC.